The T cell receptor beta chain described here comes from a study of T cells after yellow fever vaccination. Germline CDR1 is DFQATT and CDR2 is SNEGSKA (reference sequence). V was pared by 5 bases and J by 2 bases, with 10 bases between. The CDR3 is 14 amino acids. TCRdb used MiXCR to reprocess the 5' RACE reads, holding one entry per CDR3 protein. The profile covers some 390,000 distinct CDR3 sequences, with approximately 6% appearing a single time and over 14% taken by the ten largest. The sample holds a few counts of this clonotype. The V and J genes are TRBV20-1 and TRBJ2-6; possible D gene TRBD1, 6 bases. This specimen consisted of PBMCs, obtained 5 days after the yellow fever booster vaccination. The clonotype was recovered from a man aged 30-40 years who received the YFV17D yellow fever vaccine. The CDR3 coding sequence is TGCAGTGCTCAACCAGGGGCTGGGGCCAACGTCCTGACTTTC. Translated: CSAQPGAGANVLTF.